This TCR beta chain was identified in a study of blood T cell repertoires in COVID-19. Measured with immunoSEQ multiplex PCR; TCRdb has only the in-frame clones, and not every one. The table records 300,000 or so clones, about 89% of them present only once. Germline assignment: CDR1 SGDLS and CDR2 YYNGEE. Losses at the gene ends were 4 bases for V and 6 bases for J; bases not matched to a gene: 15. CDR3 length equals 18 residues. What was sequenced was peripheral blood. The chain is built from TRBV9 and TRBJ2-7, with TRBD2 matching 14 bases. This receptor was identified in a man aged 18 to 29 who had recovered from COVID-19. CDR3 residues: CASSKTGTSGSRSGEQYF. In nucleotides, the CDR3 is TGTGCCAGCAGCAAAACAGGGACTAGCGGGAGTAGATCCGGCGAGCAGTACTTC.